A single sample gave rise to the 5 T cell receptor beta chains below, sequenced in a study of vaccination and CD4 T cells after COVID-19. Their antigen targets remain unknown. Once obtained from cultured CD4+ T cells, the DNA was sequenced using the Oncomine TCR Beta short-read assay. TCRdb independently ran MiXCR on the PCR reads; one entry per CDR3 protein. This sample yields under 25,000 distinct CDR3 sequences, of which around 50% are seen a single time; around an eighth belongs to the top ten. Specified treatment: approximately nine-day PBMC culture with coronavirus spike peptide pools or control peptides (ViraFEST assay). Sequenced sample: cultured CD4+ T cells from blood. Receptors were obtained from a human donor with COVID-19.

This clonotype was counted only a few times. The CDR3 DNA sequence: TGCGCCAGCAGCTTACGCCACGGACAGGGGGAGCTGTTTTTT. Translated: CASSLRHGQGELFF. The chain combines TRBV5-1 with TRBJ2-2; D perhaps matches TRBD1 (6 bases). Germline V gene sequence: CDR1 SGHRS, CDR2 YFSETQ. This CDR3 has 14 residues. V gave up 2 bases and J gave up 8 bases, with 13 bases separating them.

The chain employs TRBV7-2 and TRBJ2-7, with D hard to call. Germline lookup yields CDR1 SGHTA and CDR2 FQGNSA. The germline V and J ends were trimmed by 0 bases and 1 base, with 7 bases remaining between them. CDR3 length: 14 residues. The CDR3 DNA reads TGTGCCAGCAGCTTAGCCGTCAATTCCTACGAGCAGTACTTC. Translated, it gives CASSLAVNSYEQYF.

V and J are TRBV28 and TRBJ1-1; tentative D call: TRBD1 (5 bases). This CDR3 is built from 11 residues. CDR1 is MDHEN, CDR2 SYDVKM, per germline. The V and J ends lost 4 bases and 11 bases respectively, with 11 bases between them. The CDR3 nucleotides are TGTGCCAGCAGTTCGGGGGAGGTGGCTTTCTTT. Amino acids: CASSSGEVAFF.

The J gene is TRBJ2-5, the V gene TRBV30; D unclear. Germline-derived CDR1 and CDR2 are GTSNPN and SVGIG (reference sequence). The CDR3 length is 11 residues. The V and J ends lost 1 base and 1 base respectively, with 1 base between them. CDR3 coding DNA: TGTGCCTGGAGTGGCCAAGAGACCCAGTACTTC. As protein: CAWSGQETQYF.

This clonotype has more than one count but fewer than ten. The rearrangement links TRBV20-1 to TRBJ1-1, with TRBD1 matching 9 bases. The V gene's germline CDR1 is DFQATT and CDR2 SNEGSKA (reference sequence). Unmatched junction bases numbered 16, after V lost 6 bases and J lost 2 bases. This CDR3 contains 17 residues. Written as DNA, the CDR3 is TGCAGTGCAACCGGGACAGGGTTCCGGGTGCCCAACACTGAAGCTTTCTTT. It encodes CSATGTGFRVPNTEAFF.